Only one count was recorded for the clone carrying this TCR beta chain. The CDR3 is 15 residues long. The V gene lost 5 bases and the J gene lost 5 bases, with 19 bases spanning the gap. From germline, CDR1 is SEHNR and CDR2 FQNEAQ (reference sequence). This entry belongs to a study of T cell clones after liver transplantation. As for the study in general: As an antigen-independent comparator, third-party-reactive TCRbeta sequences came from pre-transplant mixed lymphocyte reactions.

The method was immunoSEQ multiplex PCR; TCRdb's version includes in-frame clones alone and lacks a portion of them. The sample shows about 19,000 clones, approximately 89% of them seen only once. The clonotype comes from a human donor who received a liver transplant. J is TRBJ2-7 and V is TRBV7-9, with a tentative D call TRBD1 (6 bases). The input for sequencing was CD8+ T cells from blood, taken before liver transplant. As DNA, the CDR3 is TGTGCCAGCAGCCGAAGTGGCCAGGGGATTAACGAGCAGTACTTC. It is translated as CASSRSGQGINEQYF.